These T cell receptor beta chains were read from a single sample in a study of cytomegalovirus exposure and HLA in healthy donors. Clones were read by immunoSEQ multiplex PCR, and TCRdb kept only the in-frame ones, dropping some. Of around 150,000 clones in the sample, approximately 80% were seen once. Input material: PBMCs. The receptors stem from a man aged 25-45 years in good health and CMV-seropositive. Both conserved end residues are part of each CDR3. D genes are given only for firm matches. Only some rows state a clone size, as once, few, many or a class for expanded clones.

V gene	clone size	D gene	J gene	CDR3 length	CDR3 DNA	CDR3 protein
TRBV5-4	.	TRBD2	TRBJ2-3	19	TGTGCCAGCAGCTTGGTGGCTGGGGGACTAGTGGTCGGCACAGATACGCAGTATTTT	CASSLVAGGLVVGTDTQYF
TRBV7-3	few	TRBD1	TRBJ2-7	14	TGTGCCAGCAGCCCCAGGACAGGGGCCTACGAGCAGTACTTC	CASSPRTGAYEQYF
TRBV15	.	.	TRBJ2-1	16	TGTGCCACCAGCAGAGCTCTCGGGGGGCGCAGGTATGAGCAGTTCTTC	CATSRALGGRRYEQFF
TRBV6-5	.	.	TRBJ1-2	13	TGTGCCAGCAGTTACAGGGAGAACTATGGCTACACCTTC	CASSYRENYGYTF
TRBV27	.	.	TRBJ2-1	14	TGTGCCAGCAGTTACTTGAGCTCCTACAATGAGCAGTTCTTC	CASSYLSSYNEQFF
TRBV25-1	.	.	TRBJ2-1	14	TGTGCCAGCAGTGAATACGGGGGGCGCAATGAGCAGTTCTTC	CASSEYGGRNEQFF
TRBV7-9	.	.	TRBJ2-5	15	TGTGCCAGCAGCTTCCTCGAAGGGCGGAGGGAGACCCAGTACTTC	CASSFLEGRRETQYF
TRBV5-5	.	TRBD2	TRBJ2-7	14	TGTGCCAGCAGCTTATCTTGGGGGGGCTACGAGCAGTACTTC	CASSLSWGGYEQYF
TRBV13	.	.	TRBJ1-1	13	TGTGCCAGCATCCCCGGGCCTCGGGATGAAGCTTTCTTT	CASIPGPRDEAFF
TRBV4-1	once	.	TRBJ2-1	15	TGCGCCAGCAGCCAAGTTCAGGGGACGGGCTTGGAGCAGTTCTTC	CASSQVQGTGLEQFF
TRBV5-4	.	.	TRBJ1-3	15	TGTGCCAGCAGCTTTGGGCCGGGACTGGGAAACACCATATATTTT	CASSFGPGLGNTIYF
TRBV19	few	.	TRBJ1-1	15	TGTGCCAGTAGTATCCCACAGACTAGCGGCACTGAAGCTTTCTTT	CASSIPQTSGTEAFF
TRBV10-2	.	TRBD2	TRBJ2-3	17	TGCGCCAGCAAAAAGGTGGGGGGGTTCACTAGCACAGATACGCAGTATTTT	CASKKVGGFTSTDTQYF
TRBV19	once	.	TRBJ1-2	16	TGTGCCAGTACCTCCCCAAACCGGGGGAGTAACTATGGCTACACCTTC	CASTSPNRGSNYGYTF
TRBV6-1	.	TRBD1	TRBJ2-7	13	TGTGCCAGCGTCCGGGACAGGGGACCCGAGCAGTACTTC	CASVRDRGPEQYF
TRBV4-3	.	.	TRBJ2-5	13	TGCGCCAGCAGCCTAAGTAGAAAGTGGACCCAGTACTTC	CASSLSRKWTQYF
TRBV18	.	.	TRBJ2-7	13	TGTGCCAGCTCACCCGAGGTGACCCACGAGCAGTACTTC	CASSPEVTHEQYF
TRBV18	few	TRBD2	TRBJ2-3	18	TGTGCCAGCTCACCCCGACGCGGGGGGGTACTAAGCACAGATACGCAGTATTTT	CASSPRRGGVLSTDTQYF
TRBV6-4	.	TRBD1	TRBJ2-7	14	TGTGCCAGCAGTCCCGGGACAGAATCCTACGAGCAGTACTTC	CASSPGTESYEQYF
TRBV7-8	.	TRBD2	TRBJ2-5	14	TGTGCCAGCAGGGCCGGGACTAGCAGAGAGACCCAGTACTTC	CASRAGTSRETQYF
TRBV7-2	.	TRBD1	TRBJ2-2	15	TGTGCCAGCAGCTTAGGTGGGACAGGGACCGGGGAGCTGTTTTTT	CASSLGGTGTGELFF
TRBV15	.	.	TRBJ1-2	15	TGTGCCACCAGCAGAGATCTGGGAGGGCCGACTGGCTACACCTTC	CATSRDLGGPTGYTF
TRBV7-9	.	.	TRBJ1-5	13	TGTGCCAGCAGCGCAAGCAGGGATCAGCCCCAGCATTTT	CASSASRDQPQHF
TRBV9	.	TRBD2	TRBJ2-5	17	TGTGCCAGCAGCGTAACCCCAGCTGCGGGGGGCTCAGAGACCCAGTACTTC	CASSVTPAAGGSETQYF
TRBV9	.	.	TRBJ1-1	14	TGTGCCAGCAGCGTAGCCCCTAGCTTATGGGAAGCTTTCTTT	CASSVAPSLWEAFF
TRBV11-1	.	.	TRBJ1-5	13	TGTGCCAGCAGTCGTAGCAGCAATCAGCCCCAGCATTTT	CASSRSSNQPQHF
TRBV5-1	.	.	TRBJ2-5	15	TGCGCCAGCAGAGACCTTGGAGGACCCGGAGAGACCCAGTACTTC	CASRDLGGPGETQYF
TRBV29-1	.	.	TRBJ2-5	13	TGCAGCGTCACCAACAGGTTCCAAGAGACCCAGTACTTC	CSVTNRFQETQYF
TRBV7-8	.	TRBD2	TRBJ2-5	17	TGTGCCAGCAGCTACCAATCGGGACTACTACTTCAAGAGACCCAGTACTTC	CASSYQSGLLLQETQYF
TRBV6-1	.	.	TRBJ1-1	14	TGTGCCAGCAGTGTTTACAGGGCGGACACTGAAGCTTTCTTT	CASSVYRADTEAFF
TRBV9	.	.	TRBJ1-3	12	TGTGCCAGCAGCGGCGTCGGAAACACCATATATTTT	CASSGVGNTIYF
TRBV6-5	.	.	TRBJ1-1	16	TGTGCCAGCAGTTACTTCCTGGGGCAGGGGCTAGCTGAAGCTTTCTTT	CASSYFLGQGLAEAFF
TRBV9	.	.	TRBJ1-1	13	TGTGCCAGCAGCCCCCGGGGGAACACTGAAGCTTTCTTT	CASSPRGNTEAFF
TRBV4-1	.	TRBD1	TRBJ2-2	15	TGCGCCAGCAGCCCGGGACAGGGGGGAGTGGGGGAGCTGTTTTTT	CASSPGQGGVGELFF
TRBV7-2	.	TRBD2	TRBJ2-2	15	TGTGCCAGCAGAACCGAAGCGGGGGTGCCCGGGGAGCTGTTTTTT	CASRTEAGVPGELFF
TRBV10-2	.	.	TRBJ1-2	13	TGCGCCAGCAGTGGGCAGGGCGACTATGGCTACACCTTC	CASSGQGDYGYTF
TRBV4-3	.	.	TRBJ1-2	13	TGCGCCAGCAGCCAGTACAAGTCCTATGGCTACACCTTC	CASSQYKSYGYTF
TRBV19	few	TRBD1	TRBJ1-5	13	TGTGCCAGTAATAACAGGGGGCCTCAGCCCCAGCATTTT	CASNNRGPQPQHF
TRBV7-2	.	.	TRBJ2-7	13	TGTGCCAGCAGCTTATTGAGGGGGAACGAGCAGTACTTC	CASSLLRGNEQYF
TRBV29-1	few	TRBD1	TRBJ2-1	13	TGCAGCGCCGGGACAGGGGAGTACAATGAGCAGTTCTTC	CSAGTGEYNEQFF
TRBV4-1	.	.	TRBJ2-6	20	TGCGCCAGCAGCCAAGAAGACAGTAGACAAGGGGTCTCTGGGGCCAACGTCCTGACTTTC	CASSQEDSRQGVSGANVLTF
TRBV7-9	.	.	TRBJ2-3	15	TGTGCCATCGACCACAGCGGAATTAGCACAGATACGCAGTATTTT	CAIDHSGISTDTQYF
TRBV4-3	.	.	TRBJ2-3	16	TGCGCCAGCAGCCAAGACCGGAGGGGCAACACAGATACGCAGTATTTT	CASSQDRRGNTDTQYF
TRBV7-3	.	TRBD1	TRBJ2-7	15	TGTGCCAGCAGCTTGGGTGGGGGACAGGTCTACGAGCAGTACTTC	CASSLGGGQVYEQYF
TRBV25-1	.	.	TRBJ1-5	14	TGTGCCAGCAGTGGTCAGGGGATCGATCAGCCCCAGCATTTT	CASSGQGIDQPQHF
TRBV4-3	.	TRBD2	TRBJ2-7	16	TGCGCCAGCAGCCAAGAAATAGGACTAGCGGCCTACGAGCAGTACTTC	CASSQEIGLAAYEQYF
TRBV6-4	.	.	TRBJ2-3	14	TGTGCCAGCAGTGACTGGGGCGACACAGATACGCAGTATTTT	CASSDWGDTDTQYF
TRBV6-6	.	TRBD1	TRBJ1-2	13	TGTGCCAGCAGTCTCTGGGACAGGGCTGGCTACACCTTC	CASSLWDRAGYTF
TRBV7-2	.	.	TRBJ1-1	14	TGTGCCAGCAGCCTTGCGGGGGAGTACACTGAAGCTTTCTTT	CASSLAGEYTEAFF
TRBV11-2	.	.	TRBJ1-3	12	TGTGCCAGCAGCTCACAGGGAAACACCATATATTTT	CASSSQGNTIYF
TRBV6-5	.	.	TRBJ1-4	15	TGTGCCAGCAAGCTCAGGGTTGCAACTAATGAAAAACTGTTTTTT	CASKLRVATNEKLFF
TRBV27	.	TRBD1	TRBJ1-1	12	TGTGCCAGCAGGGACAGGGGCACTGAAGCTTTCTTT	CASRDRGTEAFF
TRBV7-9	.	.	TRBJ2-2	14	TGTGCCAGCAGCTTACAGGGAAACACCGGGGAGCTGTTTTTT	CASSLQGNTGELFF
TRBV19	.	.	TRBJ1-2	17	TGTGCCAGTAGTACCTCCCGGGTAGGTGCCTGGAACTATGGCTACACCTTC	CASSTSRVGAWNYGYTF
TRBV6-1	.	.	TRBJ2-3	11	TGTGCCACCCAGAGACTTGCTAGTCTGTATTTT	CATQRLASLYF